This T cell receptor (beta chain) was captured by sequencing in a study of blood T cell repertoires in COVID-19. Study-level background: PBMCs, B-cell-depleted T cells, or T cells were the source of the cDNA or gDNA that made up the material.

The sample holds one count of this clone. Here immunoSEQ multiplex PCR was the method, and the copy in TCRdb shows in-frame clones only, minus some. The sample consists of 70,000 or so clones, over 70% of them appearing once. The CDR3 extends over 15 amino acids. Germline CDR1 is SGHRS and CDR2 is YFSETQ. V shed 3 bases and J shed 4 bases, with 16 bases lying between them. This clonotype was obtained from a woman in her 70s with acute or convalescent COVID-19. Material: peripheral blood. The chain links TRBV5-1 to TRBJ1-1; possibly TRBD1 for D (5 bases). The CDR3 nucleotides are TGCGCCAGCAGCTCGGGACGGGAGGGCGGCACTGAAGCTTTCTTT. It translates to CASSSGREGGTEAFF.